The clone carrying this TCR beta chain was found many times. TCRdb re-called the reads through MiXCR, storing one row per CDR3 protein. Among more than 400,000 distinct CDR3 sequences listed, around 27% were seen once. The record originates from a study of T cell repertoires in cytomegalovirus infection. V was clipped by 1 base and J by 4 bases; unmatched bases: 4. Germline V gene sequence: CDR1 SGHTA, CDR2 FQGNSA. The CDR3 runs 14 residues. The TCR comes from a human donor in good health (CMV status not recorded). Some clones in this sample may be carry-over from other donors' samples. The material sequenced was PBMCs. The chain uses TRBV7-2 and TRBJ2-7; the match to TRBD1 covers 7 bases. The CDR3 is CASSLGTGEYEQYF. The CDR3 DNA reads as TGTGCCAGCAGCTTAGGGACAGGCGAATACGAGCAGTACTTC.